Below are 32 T cell receptor beta chains sequenced from a single sample in a study of CD8 T cells in Susac syndrome. The authors reverse transcribed roughly 0.5 to 1 ug RNA with random hexamers. TCRdb analysed the immunoSEQ multiplex PCR reads with MiXCR anew, one entry per CDR3 protein. The table lists 210,000 or so distinct CDR3 sequences, 90% to 95% of them singletons. Material: CD8+ T cells from PBMCs. Every receptor here comes from a human donor with multiple sclerosis.

The V gene is TRBV3-1, the J gene TRBJ1-2; D not certain. The length of the CDR3 is 13 residues. Trimming stripped 0 bases from V and 4 bases from J, with 6 bases between. Germline CDR1 and CDR2: LGHDT and YNNKEL (reference sequence). In DNA, the CDR3 is TGTGCCAGCAGCCAAGACGGGAGCTATGGCTACACCTTC. This sequence encodes CASSQDGSYGYTF.

J is TRBJ2-3 and V is TRBV7-8, with D tentatively TRBD2 (5 bases). CDR1 and CDR2 (germline): SGHVS, FQNEAQ. V was clipped by 8 bases and J by 2 bases, with 14 bases between them. CDR3 length equals 14 residues. The CDR3 coding sequence is TGTGCCAGCTTCAGCGGAAGCCCCACAGATACGCAGTATTTT. Translation gives CASFSGSPTDTQYF.

The gene calls are TRBV19 and TRBJ2-3, with a tentative D call TRBD2 (5 bases). The germline gives CDR1 LNHDA, CDR2 SQIVND (reference sequence). Trimming removed 9 bases at V and 1 base at J, with 17 bases between. The CDR3 is made up of 15 amino acids. DNA of the CDR3: TGTGCCAGCTCCAGTTTCCCGCGGGGCACAGATACGCAGTATTTT. It translates to CASSSFPRGTDTQYF.

V gene TRBV27 combines with J gene TRBJ2-7; possibly TRBD1 for D (6 bases). V was clipped by 6 bases and J by 4 bases, with 22 bases between them. The germline V gene has CDR1 MNHEY and CDR2 SMNVEV (reference sequence). The CDR3 extends over 16 amino acids. The DNA for the CDR3 is TGTGCCAGCAGCGAGCAGACAGGACGCTCAGGGTACGAGCAGTACTTC. As protein: CASSEQTGRSGYEQYF.

The chain recombines TRBV13 with TRBJ1-2; a weak D match, TRBD1 (5 bases). V lost 5 bases and J 1 base, leaving 14 bases between the germline ends. Germline assignment: CDR1 PRHDT and CDR2 FYEKMQ (reference sequence). The CDR3 loop spans 15 amino acids. The CDR3 protein is CASSAGTAINYGYTF. CDR3 coding DNA: TGTGCCAGCAGCGCCGGGACCGCGATTAACTATGGCTACACCTTC.

The V gene is TRBV2, the J gene TRBJ2-7; D tentatively fits TRBD1 or TRBD2 (5 bases each). CDR1 and CDR2 (germline): SNHLY, FYNNEI. V was cut by 4 bases and J by 0 bases, with 13 bases left in between. The CDR3 length is 15 residues. CDR3 in amino acids: CASSATGGPSYEQYF. The CDR3 nucleotides are TGTGCCAGCAGTGCGACTGGGGGTCCCTCCTACGAGCAGTACTTC.

The chain combines TRBV7-9 with TRBJ1-1; the match to TRBD1 covers 7 bases. V was clipped by 10 bases and J by 0 bases; unmatched bases: 14. The V gene's germline CDR1 is SEHNR and CDR2 FQNEAQ (reference sequence). CDR3 length: 16 residues. The CDR3 reads CAIEGDRLYMNTEAFF. For the CDR3, the DNA is TGTGCCATCGAGGGGGACAGACTTTACATGAACACTGAAGCTTTCTTT. Supplemented by reference TRBV7-9 and TRBJ1-1, the full variable domain reads DTGVSQNPRHKITKRGQNVTFRCDPISEHNRLYWYRQTLGQGPEFLTYFQNEAQLEKSRLLSDRFSAERPKGSFSTLEIQRTEQGDSAMYLCAIEGDRLYMNTEAFFGQGTRLTVV.

The rearrangement links TRBV27 to TRBJ2-7, with 8 bases identical to TRBD1. The V gene end was trimmed by 4 bases and the J gene end by 3 bases; junction bases not matched to a gene: 8. Germline-derived CDR1 and CDR2 are MNHEY and SMNVEV (reference sequence). The CDR3 is 15 amino acids. CDR3 coding DNA: TGTGCCAGCAGTTCCTCCGGGACAGGCCGCTACGAGCAGTACTTC. Its translation: CASSSSGTGRYEQYF.

This clonotype appeared a single time. The V and J genes are TRBV6-5 and TRBJ2-7; maybe TRBD2 (6 bases). The CDR3 covers 16 residues. The germline V gene has CDR1 MNHEY and CDR2 SVGAGI. With 0 bases removed from V and 2 bases from J, the gap between germline ends came to 14 bases. The DNA of the CDR3 is TGTGCCAGCAGTTACTCGGGACTCCTACCCGCCTACGAGCAGTACTTC. It translates to CASSYSGLLPAYEQYF.

V usage is TRBV20-1 and J usage is TRBJ2-7; 8 nucleotides align to TRBD1. Per the germline V gene, CDR1 is DFQATT and CDR2 is SNEGSKA (reference sequence). Trimming cost V 0 bases and J 3 bases; bases outside gene matches: 7. The CDR3 totals 15 residues. The CDR3 coding sequence is TGCAGTGCTAGAGATGGCAGGGGGCCGGACTACGAGCAGTACTTC. Residues: CSARDGRGPDYEQYF.

This clonotype was found a few times. The chain carries TRBV19 and TRBJ2-3; D gene uncertain. Per germline, CDR1 LNHDA and CDR2 SQIVND (reference sequence). Trimming took off 8 bases at V and 1 base at J, with 7 bases between the two ends. The CDR3 runs to 12 residues. The CDR3 loop is CASSTRTDTQYF. The CDR3 nucleotides read TGTGCCAGTTCGACACGCACAGATACGCAGTATTTT.

The gene calls are TRBV11-2 and TRBJ2-5, with 7 positions matching TRBD1. This CDR3 is built from 17 residues. Germline V gene sequence: CDR1 SGHAT, CDR2 FQNNGV. J gave up 6 bases and V 5 bases, and 18 bases lay outside the gene matches. CDR3 protein: CASSVGQVEAGSKTQYF. DNA for the CDR3: TGTGCCAGCAGCGTTGGACAGGTTGAAGCTGGGTCGAAGACCCAGTACTTC. Combining the CDR3 with reference TRBV11-2 and TRBJ2-5 gives the whole variable domain EAGVAQSPRYKIIEKRQSVAFWCNPISGHATLYWYQQILGQGPKLLIQFQNNGVVDDSQLPKDRFSAERLKGVDSTLKIQPAKLEDSAVYLCASSVGQVEAGSKTQYFGPGTRLLVL.

The chain joins TRBV27 to TRBJ1-2; D ambiguous. Germline CDR1 reads MNHEY; CDR2 reads SMNVEV (reference sequence). V lost 2 bases and J 6 bases, leaving 10 bases between the germline ends. The CDR3 is 13 amino acids. The CDR3 loop reads CASSLRSRDGYTF. The CDR3, as DNA: TGTGCCAGCAGTTTAAGGTCTCGGGATGGCTACACCTTC.

This chain uses TRBV4-2 with TRBJ2-3, with D uncertain. Trimming pared 4 bases from V and 4 bases from J, leaving 18 bases between. Germline V CDR1 and CDR2: LGHNA, YNFKEQ. This CDR3 spans 16 amino acids. DNA for the CDR3: TGTGCCAGCAGCCCTGAACTCCGGCTCGGTTCAGATACGCAGTATTTT. Protein sequence: CASSPELRLGSDTQYF.

The chain is built from TRBV7-9 and TRBJ1-1; possibly TRBD1 for D (5 bases). CDR1 is SEHNR, CDR2 FQNEAQ, per germline (reference sequence). The CDR3 is made up of 10 amino acids. V was trimmed by 8 bases and J by 8 bases, leaving 9 bases between them. The CDR3 coding sequence is TGTGCCAGCTTGGGGGTGGAAGCTTTCTTT. Protein product: CASLGVEAFF. The variable domain in full, with the rest retrieved from reference TRBV7-9 and TRBJ1-1, is DTGVSQNPRHKITKRGQNVTFRCDPISEHNRLYWYRQTLGQGPEFLTYFQNEAQLEKSRLLSDRFSAERPKGSFSTLEIQRTEQGDSAMYLCASLGVEAFFGQGTRLTVV.

The chain has TRBV3-1 and TRBJ2-7; 9 nucleotides align to TRBD1. CDR1 is LGHDT, CDR2 YNNKEL, per germline (reference sequence). The CDR3 is 15 residues long. V shed 4 bases and J 4 bases; nucleotides not matched to a gene: 8. CDR3 residues: CASSRPGQGRYEQYF. The CDR3 nucleotides are TGTGCCAGCAGCCGACCGGGACAGGGTCGGTACGAGCAGTACTTC.

The V call is TRBV7-2, the J call TRBJ1-1; D unclear. V lost 3 bases to trimming and J lost 5 bases, with 1 base between them. The CDR3 has 10 amino acids. Germline lookup yields CDR1 SGHTA and CDR2 FQGNSA. As DNA, the CDR3 is TGTGCCAGCAGCTTGACTGAAGCTTTCTTT. Its protein product is CASSLTEAFF.

This sequence joins TRBV29-1 and TRBJ2-3; 12 bases agree with TRBD2. Trimming cost V 1 base and J 5 bases; bases outside gene matches: 10. The CDR3 is 17 residues long. Germline V gene lookup returns CDR1 SQVTM and CDR2 ANQGSEA. The CDR3 DNA sequence: TGCAGCGTTGAAGGATGGAGACTAGCGGGAGATGTAGATACGCAGTATTTT. Amino acids: CSVEGWRLAGDVDTQYF.

The chain joins TRBV9 to TRBJ2-5; 8 bases match TRBD1. V lost 4 bases to trimming and J lost 4 bases; unmatched junction nucleotides: 12. This CDR3 has 16 amino acids. Germline V gene data show CDR1 as SGDLS and CDR2 as YYNGEE. The CDR3, as DNA: TGTGCCAGCAGCCCCGAGGACAGGGCGGTTGGAGAGACCCAGTACTTC. Translated: CASSPEDRAVGETQYF.

This clonotype came up once. This chain joins TRBV20-1 and TRBJ1-4; D is perhaps TRBD1 (5 bases). This CDR3 comprises 14 residues. The V gene lost 3 bases and the J gene lost 10 bases, with 18 bases spanning the gap. Germline V gene sequence: CDR1 DFQATT, CDR2 SNEGSKA (reference sequence). The CDR3, as DNA: TGCAGTGCTAGGGACCCCACAGGTTGGGCAAAACTGTTTTTT. This gives the protein CSARDPTGWAKLFF.

The chain links TRBV7-9 to TRBJ1-1; possible D gene TRBD1, 6 bases. The CDR3 loop spans 14 amino acids. CDR1 and CDR2 (germline): SEHNR, FQNEAQ (reference sequence). V was cut by 7 bases and J by 1 base, with 13 bases left in between. The CDR3 sequence is CASTYAGANTEAFF. CDR3 coding DNA: TGTGCCAGCACCTACGCAGGGGCGAACACTGAAGCTTTCTTT. Filled out from reference TRBV7-9 and TRBJ1-1, the complete variable domain reads DTGVSQNPRHKITKRGQNVTFRCDPISEHNRLYWYRQTLGQGPEFLTYFQNEAQLEKSRLLSDRFSAERPKGSFSTLEIQRTEQGDSAMYLCASTYAGANTEAFFGQGTRLTVV.

J is TRBJ1-1 and V is TRBV12-3 or TRBV12-4; D perhaps matches TRBD1 (6 bases). This CDR3 contains 13 residues. The V and J ends lost 1 base and 5 bases respectively, with 8 bases between them. The CDR3, as DNA: TGTGCCAGCAGTTTAGGGGGGCGGACTGAAGCTTTCTTT. Translation gives CASSLGGRTEAFF.

This clonotype was found a few times. The V gene is TRBV7-9, the J gene TRBJ2-5; 10 bases agree with TRBD2. The CDR3 covers 15 residues. Trimming removed 3 bases from V and 4 bases from J; junction bases left unmatched: 5. In germline, CDR1 is SEHNR, CDR2 FQNEAQ (reference sequence). The CDR3 DNA is TGTGCCAGCAGCTTTCTAGCGGGAGAGGGAGAGACCCAGTACTTC. Amino acid sequence: CASSFLAGEGETQYF.

V gene TRBV2 combines with J gene TRBJ2-1, with 12 bases that match TRBD2. Germline CDR1 reads SNHLY; CDR2 reads FYNNEI. V shed 8 bases and J 5 bases; nucleotides not matched to a gene: 10. The CDR3 runs 16 residues. The CDR3 region has the DNA TGTGCCAGCGAACAACTAGCGGGAGGCCTTGACAATGAGCAGTTCTTC. Its translation: CASEQLAGGLDNEQFF.

The genes are TRBV3-1 and TRBJ1-5; no firm D call. This CDR3 comprises 13 residues. The germline CDR1 and CDR2 sequences are LGHDT and YNNKEL (reference sequence). With 4 bases removed from V and 4 bases from J, the gap between germline ends came to 8 bases. CDR3 residues: CASSPQSNQPQHF. The CDR3 DNA sequence: TGTGCCAGCAGCCCCCAGAGTAATCAGCCCCAGCATTTT. Full variable domain (rest looked up from reference TRBV3-1 and TRBJ1-5): DTAVSQTPKYLVTQMGNDKSIKCEQNLGHDTMYWYKQDSKKFLKIMFSYNNKELIINETVPNRFSPKSPDKAHLNLHINSLELGDSAVYFCASSPQSNQPQHFGDGTRLSIL.

V and J are TRBV2 and TRBJ2-5, with TRBD1 matching over 7 bases. With V trimmed by 3 bases and J by 7 bases, 11 bases remained unmatched. This CDR3 comprises 15 residues. Per germline, CDR1 SNHLY and CDR2 FYNNEI. In nucleotides, the CDR3 is TGTGCCAGCAGTGATTTAGGGACAGCGTTTGGGACCCAGTACTTC. Translation: CASSDLGTAFGTQYF.

This chain links TRBV24-1 with TRBJ2-1; D possibly corresponds to TRBD2 (5 bases). There are 11 residues in the CDR3. Trimming took 7 bases from V and 8 from J, leaving 8 bases between them. The germline CDR1 and CDR2 sequences are KGHDR and SFDVKD. The CDR3 sequence: CATSTGYEQFF. CDR3 DNA sequence: TGTGCCACCAGCACGGGGTATGAGCAGTTCTTC.

The chain joins TRBV30 to TRBJ2-3; D gene unclear. Per the germline V gene, CDR1 is GTSNPN and CDR2 is SVGIG (reference sequence). The V end lost 4 bases, the J end lost 2 bases, and 10 bases lay between the germline ends. This CDR3 has 13 amino acids. The CDR3 region has the DNA TGTGCCTGGATCCCGTGGGACACAGATACGCAGTATTTT. This sequence encodes CAWIPWDTDTQYF.

The V gene is TRBV13, the J gene TRBJ1-6; D not certain. V was pared by 5 bases and J by 9 bases, with 14 bases between. The CDR3 runs to 14 residues. Per the germline V gene, CDR1 is PRHDT and CDR2 is FYEKMQ (reference sequence). In nucleotides, the CDR3 is TGTGCCAGCAGCCTCGGACGGACGCCTTCACCCCTCCACTTT. Translated: CASSLGRTPSPLHF.

The chain combines TRBV15 with TRBJ1-4; 10 nucleotides match TRBD1. J was trimmed by 6 bases and V by 5 bases; bases with no gene match: 6. From germline, CDR1 is LNHNV and CDR2 YYDKDF (reference sequence). The CDR3 consists of 15 residues. This CDR3 is CATSGGTGVYEKLFF. In DNA, the CDR3 is TGTGCCACCAGCGGCGGGACAGGGGTGTATGAAAAACTGTTTTTT. The whole variable domain, filled in from reference TRBV15 and TRBJ1-4, reads DAMVIQNPRYQVTQFGKPVTLSCSQTLNHNVMYWYQQKSSQAPKLLFHYYDKDFNNEADTPDNFQSRRPNTSFCFLDIRSPGLGDTAMYLCATSGGTGVYEKLFFGSGTQLSVL.

The chain combines TRBV4-3 with TRBJ2-7; a possible D gene is TRBD2 (6 bases). CDR3 size: 16 residues. Trimming took off 0 bases at V and 2 bases at J, with 14 bases between the two ends. The germline V gene has CDR1 LGHNA and CDR2 YSLEER. The CDR3 nucleotides read TGCGCCAGCAGCCAAGATGTGGCGGGGACTCCCTACGAGCAGTACTTC. Its translation is CASSQDVAGTPYEQYF.

This clonotype appeared once. The rearrangement links TRBV27 to TRBJ1-5; the D is unclear. Trimming cost V 0 bases and J 7 bases, with 7 bases left between them. Germline lookup yields CDR1 MNHEY and CDR2 SMNVEV (reference sequence). The CDR3 is made up of 13 amino acids. CDR3 sequence: CASSLSPEQPQHF. As DNA, the CDR3 is TGTGCCAGCAGTTTATCCCCTGAACAGCCCCAGCATTTT.